These 3 T cell receptor beta chains originate from one sample sequenced in a study of T cell responses to AZD1222 COVID-19 vaccine. Some clones are missing from TCRdb's copy, which holds only in-frame ones; the method was immunoSEQ multiplex PCR. The table shows about 84,000 clones, with about 85% occurring only once. This specimen consisted of peripheral blood, obtained on day 0 of AZD1222 vaccination. The receptors here all came from an adult in good health.

The chain is built from TRBV6-5 and TRBJ1-2; D possibly corresponds to TRBD1 (6 bases). There are 13 residues in the CDR3. V was pared by 11 bases and J by 2 bases, with 15 bases between. Germline CDR1 reads MNHEY; CDR2 reads SVGAGI. CDR3 amino acids: CAESDRINYGYTF. DNA of the CDR3: TGTGCCGAATCCGACAGGATCAACTATGGCTACACCTTC.

This clone showed up just a few times. V is TRBV7-8 and J is TRBJ2-5; TRBD2 is a possible D gene (7 bases). The CDR3 is 15 amino acids. CDR1 is SGHVS and CDR2 is FQNEAQ in the germline V gene. V was clipped by 6 bases and J by 1 base, with 15 bases between them. The CDR3 is CASRGALAPQETQYF. The CDR3 nucleotides read TGTGCCAGCAGGGGGGCACTAGCGCCCCAAGAGACCCAGTACTTC. The full variable domain, its missing parts supplied by reference TRBV7-8 and TRBJ2-5, is GAGVSQSPRYKVAKRGQDVALRCDPISGHVSLFWYQQALGQGPEFLTYFQNEAQLDKSGLPSDRFFAERPEGSVSTLKIQRTQQEDSAVYLCASRGALAPQETQYFGPGTRLLVL.

The chain carries TRBV19 and TRBJ1-2; D gene ambiguous. V was cut by 3 bases and J by 4 bases, with 12 bases left in between. From germline, CDR1 is LNHDA and CDR2 SQIVND (reference sequence). This CDR3 is built from 14 residues. CDR3: CASSIDRQSYGYTF. DNA for the CDR3: TGTGCCAGTAGTATTGACCGGCAAAGCTATGGCTACACCTTC.